Following are 21 T cell receptor beta chains from one sample sequenced in a study of blood T cell repertoires in COVID-19. Sequenced by immunoSEQ multiplex PCR; TCRdb stores in-frame clones only, minus some. The sample contains around 220,000 clones, approximately 82% of which appear only once. The sequenced sample consisted of peripheral blood. The receptors here all came from an elderly woman with active or convalescent COVID-19.

V and J are TRBV27 and TRBJ1-2; D is possibly TRBD1 (5 bases). Germline V gene lookup returns CDR1 MNHEY and CDR2 SMNVEV (reference sequence). The CDR3 is made up of 14 amino acids. Trimming left V 6 bases short and J 2 bases short, with 13 bases between. The CDR3 reads CASSQAGLNYGYTF. In nucleotides, the CDR3 is TGTGCCAGCAGCCAGGCGGGACTGAACTATGGCTACACCTTC.

The chain links TRBV5-1 to TRBJ1-2; 10 bases fit TRBD1. The CDR3 is made up of 15 amino acids. Germline-derived CDR1 and CDR2 are SGHRS and YFSETQ. V dropped 2 bases and J dropped 4; count of bases not matched to a gene: 5. CDR3 residues: CASSFPGQGIYGYTF. In DNA, the CDR3 is TGCGCCAGCAGCTTCCCGGGACAGGGGATCTATGGCTACACCTTC. The full variable domain, rest sourced from reference TRBV5-1 and TRBJ1-2, is KAGVTQTPRYLIKTRGQQVTLSCSPISGHRSVSWYQQTPGQGLQFLFEYFSETQRNKGNFPGRFSGRQFSNSRSEMNVSTLELGDSALYLCASSFPGQGIYGYTFGSGTRLTVV.

This clone was seen only once. This rearrangement joins TRBV18 to TRBJ1-2; D uncertain. CDR1 and CDR2 from the germline V gene are KGHSH and LQKENI. V was cut by 0 bases and J by 12 bases, with 14 bases left in between. This CDR3 is 13 amino acids long. The CDR3, as DNA: TGTGCCAGCTCACCACCGGGAGGGCAGGAGAACACCTTC. Its translation: CASSPPGGQENTF.

This chain joins TRBV24-1 and TRBJ2-7; D unclear. The CDR3 extends over 11 amino acids. Germline V lookup: CDR1 KGHDR, CDR2 SFDVKD. V lost 1 base to trimming and J lost 10 bases, with 7 bases between them. The DNA of the CDR3 is TGTGCCACCAGTGATTTTGGGCTCCAGTACTTC. It translates to CATSDFGLQYF.

The chain is built from TRBV19 and TRBJ1-5; D is unresolved. V shed 3 bases and J shed 0 bases, with 9 bases lying between them. The CDR3 runs to 15 residues. Germline-derived CDR1 and CDR2 are LNHDA and SQIVND (reference sequence). CDR3 DNA sequence: TGTGCCAGTAGTATTTTCCTTAATAGCAATCAGCCCCAGCATTTT. The encoded protein is CASSIFLNSNQPQHF.

V and J are TRBV6-5 and TRBJ1-1, with TRBD1 as a possible D gene (5 bases). This CDR3 is built from 13 residues. V lost 7 bases to trimming and J lost 1 base, with 10 bases between them. CDR1 is MNHEY and CDR2 is SVGAGI in the germline V gene. Written as DNA, the CDR3 is TGTGCCAGCAAGCGACAGTCGAACACTGAAGCTTTCTTT. This sequence encodes CASKRQSNTEAFF.

The rearrangement joins TRBV4-2 to TRBJ1-2; 7 bases line up with TRBD1. The CDR3 spans 15 residues. Germline V gene sequence: CDR1 LGHNA, CDR2 YNFKEQ. The junction had 9 bases not matched to a gene; V was cut back by 0 bases and J by 8 bases. CDR3 region: CASSQDSGTDGGYTF. In DNA, the CDR3 is TGTGCCAGCAGCCAAGACTCCGGGACAGATGGAGGCTACACCTTC.

The chain is built from TRBV15 and TRBJ2-1, with D possibly being TRBD1 (5 bases). This CDR3 has 17 amino acids. Trimming took 1 base from V and 5 from J, leaving 18 bases between them. Germline V gives CDR1 LNHNV, CDR2 YYDKDF (reference sequence). CDR3 nucleotide sequence: TGTGCCACCAGCAGAGGGGGCAGCTTACCGTTTAACAATGAGCAGTTCTTC. Translation: CATSRGGSLPFNNEQFF.

This clone was seen once. The chain joins TRBV28 to TRBJ2-7; D perhaps matches TRBD2 (6 bases). The germline CDR1 and CDR2 sequences are MDHEN and SYDVKM. The CDR3 extends over 14 amino acids. V lost 3 bases and J lost 3, with 12 bases in between. The CDR3, as DNA: TGTGCCAGCAGTTTGACGGGGGAGATCTACGAGCAGTACTTC. Translation gives CASSLTGEIYEQYF.

This rearrangement joins TRBV28 to TRBJ1-4; possibly TRBD1 for D (6 bases). The CDR3 consists of 15 residues. The V end lost 5 bases, the J end lost 8 bases, and 18 bases lay between the germline ends. Germline CDR1 reads MDHEN; CDR2 reads SYDVKM. The CDR3 reads CASSPMGTFSEKLFF. The CDR3 coding sequence is TGTGCCAGCAGTCCAATGGGGACATTTTCAGAAAAACTGTTTTTT.

This clone was picked up one time. V gene TRBV6-5 combines with J gene TRBJ1-6; 7 bases line up with TRBD1. CDR1 is MNHEY, CDR2 SVGAGI, per germline. V gave up 6 bases and J gave up 6 bases; unmatched junction bases: 2. The CDR3 has 13 amino acids. For the CDR3, the DNA is TGTGCCAGCAGGGGACAGACTAATTCACCCCTCCACTTT. Protein sequence: CASRGQTNSPLHF.

V gene TRBV24-1 combines with J gene TRBJ2-2, with TRBD2 as a possible D gene (5 bases). Trimming removed 0 bases from V and 1 base from J, with 8 bases in between. The CDR3 spans 16 residues. Germline V lookup: CDR1 KGHDR, CDR2 SFDVKD. The CDR3 sequence is CATSDLSGMNTGELFF. CDR3 nucleotides: TGTGCCACCAGTGATTTGAGCGGAATGAACACCGGGGAGCTGTTTTTT.

The chain joins TRBV6-5 to TRBJ2-7; 7 bases agree with TRBD1. Germline V gene sequence: CDR1 MNHEY, CDR2 SVGAGI. Unmatched junction bases numbered 4, after V lost 5 bases and J lost 0 bases. The CDR3 length is 14 residues. The CDR3 DNA is TGTGCCAGCAGTAGACAGGGAGCCTCCTACGAGCAGTACTTC. Translation: CASSRQGASYEQYF.

The genes are TRBV4-2 and TRBJ2-7; 13 positions match TRBD2. Germline values: CDR1 LGHNA, CDR2 YNFKEQ. V trimming: 6 bases; J trimming: 3 bases; junction bases outside the gene matches: 5. This CDR3 has 15 residues. Here the CDR3 DNA reads TGTGCCAGCAGGCTTGGGACTAGCGGGATCTACGAGCAGTACTTC. Encoded protein: CASRLGTSGIYEQYF.

The V and J genes are TRBV5-1 and TRBJ2-1, with TRBD2 matching 9 bases. Trimming removed 7 bases from V and 1 base from J; junction bases left unmatched: 6. The CDR3 length is 15 residues. Germline CDR1 SGHRS, CDR2 YFSETQ. The DNA for the CDR3 is TGCGCCAGCGTGGCTAGCGGGAAGTCCTACAATGAGCAGTTCTTC. Residues: CASVASGKSYNEQFF.

The gene calls are TRBV3-1 (or the pseudogene TRBV3-2) and TRBJ2-1; 8 bases are shared with TRBD2. Germline V gene sequence: CDR1 LGHDT, CDR2 YNNKEL (reference sequence). The V gene end was trimmed by 5 bases and the J gene end by 3 bases; junction bases not matched to a gene: 12. This CDR3 has 17 residues. This chain's CDR3 is CASSFSYSGMGYNEQFF. CDR3 in DNA: TGTGCCAGCAGCTTTAGCTATAGCGGGATGGGCTACAATGAGCAGTTCTTC.

J is TRBJ2-7 and V is TRBV7-9; 7 positions agree with TRBD2. Trimming at V came to 5 bases and at J to 3 bases, leaving 16 bases not matched to a gene. The CDR3 totals 17 residues. Germline V gene data show CDR1 as SEHNR and CDR2 as FQNEAQ (reference sequence). The CDR3 bases are TGTGCCAGCAGCCCCCGAGGTGGGCGGGAGATAGGCTACGAGCAGTACTTC. Translation: CASSPRGGREIGYEQYF.

The chain uses TRBV6-5 and TRBJ1-1; D may be TRBD1 (5 bases). This CDR3 is 14 amino acids long. Trimming took off 3 bases at V and 1 base at J, with 9 bases between the two ends. Germline V gene lookup returns CDR1 MNHEY and CDR2 SVGAGI. In DNA form, the CDR3 reads TGTGCCAGCAGTTATGGGGGGAAGAACACTGAAGCTTTCTTT. Its protein is CASSYGGKNTEAFF.

The genes are TRBV30 and TRBJ1-6, with a weak D call TRBD1 (5 bases). V was cut by 8 bases and J by 5 bases, with 16 bases left in between. The length of the CDR3 is 14 residues. CDR1 GTSNPN and CDR2 SVGIG come from the germline V gene (reference sequence). CDR3 in amino acids: CAVSPGGNNSPLHF. The CDR3 nucleotides are TGTGCCGTCTCCCCGGGGGGAAATAATTCACCCCTCCACTTT.

This clone was seen just once. The chain employs TRBV27 and TRBJ2-3; perhaps TRBD1 as D (6 bases). Germline V CDR1 and CDR2: MNHEY, SMNVEV (reference sequence). The CDR3 consists of 16 residues. V was pared by 7 bases and J by 7 bases, with 24 bases between. This CDR3 is CASNPRGHYGTNTQYF. The CDR3 DNA sequence: TGTGCCAGCAACCCCAGGGGCCACTACGGCACGAATACGCAGTATTTT.

The CDR3 sequence: CASGLSVRDREKRNTIYF. The DNA of the CDR3 is TGTGCTAGTGGTTTGTCTGTTAGGGACAGGGAGAAAAGAAACACCATATATTTT. This chain links TRBV12-5 with TRBJ1-3; TRBD1 matches 9 bases. The CDR3 totals 18 residues. In germline, CDR1 is LGHNT, CDR2 FRNRAP. V shed 2 bases and J 5 bases; nucleotides not matched to a gene: 13.